A single sample gave rise to the 5 T cell receptor beta chains below, sequenced in a study of early T cells in non-severe SARS-CoV-2 infection. TCRdb re-derived calls from the 5' RACE reads in MiXCR, one entry per CDR3 protein. The sample records roughly 53,000 distinct CDR3 sequences, around 10% being singletons. This specimen consisted of whole blood, obtained at baseline. The receptors come from an adult who was a healthcare worker with PCR-confirmed SARS-CoV-2 infection or an uninfected control (not recorded which).

This clonotype has a handful of counts. This chain connects TRBV12-3 or TRBV12-4 to TRBJ1-5; D may be TRBD1 (5 bases). The CDR3 covers 12 residues. V was cut by 5 bases and J by 10 bases, with 12 bases left in between. The CDR3 spells CASSLREGPQHF. The CDR3 DNA sequence: TGTGCCAGCAGTCTCAGGGAAGGACCCCAGCATTTT.

This clonotype was counted many times. The chain joins TRBV6-5 to TRBJ1-1; maybe TRBD1 (5 bases). Trimming left V 2 bases short and J 5 bases short, with 12 bases between. Germline CDR1 is MNHEY and CDR2 is SVGAGI. The CDR3 loop spans 14 amino acids. CDR3 DNA: TGTGCCAGCAGTTACGGGGCCAGGGCGACTGAAGCTTTCTTT. Translating gives CASSYGARATEAFF.

The chain joins TRBV11-2 to TRBJ2-3, with unresolved D. Trimming pared 4 bases from V and 4 bases from J, leaving 12 bases between. CDR3 size: 14 residues. Germline V gene lookup returns CDR1 SGHAT and CDR2 FQNNGV. The CDR3: CASSSPGLPDTQYF. In DNA form, the CDR3 reads TGTGCCAGCAGCTCCCCCGGCCTCCCAGATACGCAGTATTTT.

CDR3 residues: CASSLTQGGVGEQFF. CDR3 in DNA: TGTGCCAGCAGCTTAACTCAGGGCGGGGTCGGGGAGCAGTTCTTC. The chain uses TRBV7-3 and TRBJ2-1, with a possible D match to TRBD2 (6 bases). Germline lookup yields CDR1 SGHTA and CDR2 FQGTGA. The V end lost 0 bases, the J end lost 10 bases, and 16 bases lay between the germline ends. This CDR3 comprises 15 residues.

At least ten counts were recorded for this clonotype. This chain joins TRBV6-4 and TRBJ1-2; 9 nucleotides align to TRBD1. The CDR3 spans 15 residues. The germline gives CDR1 MRHNA, CDR2 SNTAGT. The J segment lost 6 bases and the V segment lost 3 bases, leaving 8 bases of the junction unmatched. CDR3 amino acids: CASSETGTGFDGYTF. The CDR3 nucleotides read TGTGCCAGCAGTGAAACCGGGACAGGGTTCGATGGCTACACCTTC.